Below, 11 T cell receptor beta chains from the same sample are listed, as sequenced in a study of T cell responses to AZD1222 COVID-19 vaccine. Produced via immunoSEQ multiplex PCR; TCRdb's table is partial and in-frame only. Counted here are 90,000 to 150,000 clones, about 86% occurring once; the ten biggest clones make up 17%. The sample consisted of peripheral blood, taken 28 days after the second AZD1222 dose. The receptors derive from an adult who received the AZD1222 COVID-19 vaccine.

V gene TRBV15 combines with J gene TRBJ1-4; TRBD1 is a possible D gene (5 bases). The germline gives CDR1 LNHNV, CDR2 YYDKDF (reference sequence). V lost 1 base and J 8 bases, leaving 8 bases between the germline ends. This CDR3 region has 13 residues. CDR3: CATSRVEGEKLFF. For the CDR3, the DNA is TGTGCCACCAGCAGAGTTGAGGGGGAAAAACTGTTTTTT.

The chain carries TRBV3-1 (or the pseudogene TRBV3-2) and TRBJ1-2; D is possibly TRBD1 (5 bases). Germline V gene lookup returns CDR1 LGHDT and CDR2 YNNKEL (reference sequence). Deletions cut 0 bases from V and 8 bases from J, with 10 bases between. The CDR3 is made up of 13 amino acids. CDR3 bases: TGTGCCAGCAGCCAAGACAGGGCGGGGGGCTACACCTTC. It is translated as CASSQDRAGGYTF.

The chain links TRBV18 to TRBJ1-4; D unresolved. CDR1 KGHSH and CDR2 LQKENI come from the germline V gene. The V end was cut by 2 bases, the J end by 5 bases, with 18 bases between. The CDR3 is 17 residues long. CDR3 loop: CASSPFPPGPENEKLFF. For the CDR3, the DNA is TGTGCCAGCTCACCATTTCCGCCCGGACCGGAAAATGAAAAACTGTTTTTT.

With regard to this clone: One end of the junction fails to match germline, which may point to a read error. The J gene is TRBJ2-7, the V gene TRBV28, with a weak D call TRBD1 (6 bases). The CDR3 sequence is 14 residues long. CDR1 and CDR2 from the germline V gene are MDHEN and SYDVKM. CDR3 sequence: CASSPGHLAYGQYF. CDR3 coding DNA: TGTGCCAGCAGCCCGGGACACCTAGCCTACGGGCAGTACTTC.

The chain uses TRBV11-2 and TRBJ1-6, with a possible D match to TRBD1 (5 bases). Trimming took off 0 bases at V and 0 bases at J, with 15 bases between the two ends. CDR1 is SGHAT and CDR2 is FQNNGV in the germline V gene. The CDR3 is made up of 19 amino acids. Written as DNA, the CDR3 is TGTGCCAGCAGCTTAGAATCGGGACGGGGAAGCTCCTATAATTCACCCCTCCACTTT. Its translation is CASSLESGRGSSYNSPLHF.

The chain joins TRBV25-1 to TRBJ1-1; D not resolved. Germline CDR1 is MGHDK and CDR2 is SYGVNS. CDR3 size: 13 residues. The ends were cut back, 2 bases at V and 1 base at J, with 5 bases in the middle. The CDR3 sequence is CASSEMANTEAFF. The CDR3 nucleotides are TGTGCCAGCAGTGAAATGGCGAACACTGAAGCTTTCTTT. The whole variable domain, remainder taken from reference TRBV25-1 and TRBJ1-1, is EADIYQTPRYLVIGTGKKITLECSQTMGHDKMYWYQQDPGMELHLIHYSYGVNSTEKGDLSSESTVSRIRTEHFPLTLESARPSHTSQYLCASSEMANTEAFFGQGTRLTVV.

This sequence joins TRBV30 and TRBJ1-4; 8 nucleotides match TRBD1. V shed 3 bases, J shed 7 bases, and the junction held 4 bases outside the gene matches. Germline loops: CDR1 GTSNPN, CDR2 SVGIG (reference sequence). The CDR3 length is 13 residues. The CDR3 reads CAWRGQATEKLFF. The CDR3 DNA reads TGTGCCTGGAGGGGACAGGCGACTGAAAAACTGTTTTTT.

This chain links TRBV6-5 with TRBJ1-3; 7 nucleotides match TRBD1. After removal of 6 bases from V and 7 bases from J, the junction contained 6 bases not matched to a gene. CDR1 MNHEY and CDR2 SVGAGI come from the germline V gene. The CDR3 has 13 residues. CDR3 loop: CASSRQGANTIYF. In DNA, the CDR3 is TGTGCCAGCAGCCGACAGGGCGCGAACACCATATATTTT.

The rearrangement links TRBV5-4 to TRBJ2-7; 8 bases line up with TRBD1. V was clipped by 3 bases and J by 3 bases; unmatched bases: 14. This CDR3 has 17 amino acids. Germline values: CDR1 SGHNT, CDR2 YYREEE (reference sequence). The CDR3 reads CASSYRTGLFPFYEQYF. The CDR3, as DNA: TGTGCCAGCAGCTACCGGACAGGGCTTTTCCCTTTCTACGAGCAGTACTTC.

J is TRBJ1-1 and V is TRBV5-8, with D uncertain. This CDR3 comprises 17 residues. CDR1 is SGHTS, CDR2 YDEGEE, per germline. Trimming cost V 0 bases and J 0 bases, with 15 bases left between them. Here the CDR3 DNA reads TGTGCCAGCAGCTTGGCCGGGCCGTCAATCATGAACACTGAAGCTTTCTTT. Encoded protein: CASSLAGPSIMNTEAFF.

This clone was seen once. CDR3 in DNA: TGTGCCAGCAGTTTCCAGGGGGCCTCCACTGAAGCTTTCTTT. This sequence encodes CASSFQGASTEAFF. The chain links TRBV6-5 to TRBJ1-1; 8 nucleotides line up with TRBD1. V was clipped by 4 bases and J by 4 bases; unmatched bases: 5. This CDR3 region has 14 residues. CDR1 is MNHEY and CDR2 is SVGAGI in the germline V gene.